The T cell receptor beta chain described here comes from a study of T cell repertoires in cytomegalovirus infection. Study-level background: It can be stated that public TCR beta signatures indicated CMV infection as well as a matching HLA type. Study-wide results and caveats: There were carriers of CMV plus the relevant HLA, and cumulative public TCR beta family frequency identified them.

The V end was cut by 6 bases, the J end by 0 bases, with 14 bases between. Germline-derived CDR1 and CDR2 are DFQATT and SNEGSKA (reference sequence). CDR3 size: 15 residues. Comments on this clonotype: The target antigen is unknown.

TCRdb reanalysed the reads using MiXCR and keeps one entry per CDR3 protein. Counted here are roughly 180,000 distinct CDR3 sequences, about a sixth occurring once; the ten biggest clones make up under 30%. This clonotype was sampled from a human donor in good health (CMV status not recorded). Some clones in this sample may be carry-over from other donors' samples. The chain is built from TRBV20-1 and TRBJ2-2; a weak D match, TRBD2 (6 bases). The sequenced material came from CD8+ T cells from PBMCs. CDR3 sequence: CSAGTSFANTGELFF. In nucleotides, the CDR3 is TGCAGTGCAGGCACTAGCTTCGCGAACACCGGGGAGCTGTTTTTT.